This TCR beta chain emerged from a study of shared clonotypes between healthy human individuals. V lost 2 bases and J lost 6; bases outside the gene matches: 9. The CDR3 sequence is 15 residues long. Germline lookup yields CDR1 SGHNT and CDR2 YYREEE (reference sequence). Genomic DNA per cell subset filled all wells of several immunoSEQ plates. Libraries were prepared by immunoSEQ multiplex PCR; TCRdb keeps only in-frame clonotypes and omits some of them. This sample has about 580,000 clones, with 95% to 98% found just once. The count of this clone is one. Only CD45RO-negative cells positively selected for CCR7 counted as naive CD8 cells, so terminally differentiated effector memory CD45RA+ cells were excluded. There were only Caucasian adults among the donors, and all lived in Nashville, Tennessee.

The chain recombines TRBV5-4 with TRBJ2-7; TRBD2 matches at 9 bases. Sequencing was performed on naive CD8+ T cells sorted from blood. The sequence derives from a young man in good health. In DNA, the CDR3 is TGTGCCAGCAGCTTCAAGGGCGGGAGGGAGATCGAGCAGTACTTC. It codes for CASSFKGGREIEQYF. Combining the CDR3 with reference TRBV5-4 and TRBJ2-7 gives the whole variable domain ETGVTQSPTHLIKTRGQQVTLRCSSQSGHNTVSWYQQALGQGPQFIFQYYREEENGRGNFPPRFSGLQFPNYSSELNVNALELDDSALYLCASSFKGGREIEQYFGPGTRLTVT.